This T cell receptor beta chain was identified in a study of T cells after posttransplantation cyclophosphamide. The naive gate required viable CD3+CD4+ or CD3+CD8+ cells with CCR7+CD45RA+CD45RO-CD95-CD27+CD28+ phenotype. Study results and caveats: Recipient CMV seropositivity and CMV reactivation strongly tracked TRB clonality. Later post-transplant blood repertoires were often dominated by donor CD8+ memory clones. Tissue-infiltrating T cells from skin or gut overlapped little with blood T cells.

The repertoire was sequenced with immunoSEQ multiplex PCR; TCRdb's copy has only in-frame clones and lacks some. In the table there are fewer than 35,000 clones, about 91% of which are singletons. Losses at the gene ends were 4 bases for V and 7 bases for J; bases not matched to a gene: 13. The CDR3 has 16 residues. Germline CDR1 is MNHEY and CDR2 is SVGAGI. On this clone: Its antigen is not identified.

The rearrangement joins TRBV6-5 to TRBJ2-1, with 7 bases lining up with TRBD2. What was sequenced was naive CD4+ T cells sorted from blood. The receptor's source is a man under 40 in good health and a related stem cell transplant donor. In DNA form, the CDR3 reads TGTGCCAGCAGTTGGACTACTCCCGACGGGGGGAATGAGCAGTTCTTC. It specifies CASSWTTPDGGNEQFF.